A single sample gave rise to the 25 T cell receptor beta chains below, sequenced in a study of blood T cell repertoires in COVID-19. Clones were sequenced by immunoSEQ multiplex PCR, and TCRdb holds only the in-frame ones, with some missing. Among some 360,000 clones, roughly 89% were seen once, and the ten largest hold 3.9%. Sequencing used peripheral blood. Source of these receptors: a woman aged 60-75 years with COVID-19, enrolled during active disease.

The CDR3 DNA sequence: TGCAGTGCTAGTAGAAGCCAGAACACTGAAGCTTTCTTT. Translated: CSASRSQNTEAFF. V and J are TRBV20-1 and TRBJ1-1; D unresolved. Trimming removed 3 bases at V and 1 base at J, with 9 bases between. Germline CDR1 and CDR2: DFQATT and SNEGSKA (reference sequence). This CDR3 has 13 residues.

The chain uses TRBV4-2 and TRBJ2-7; tentative D call: TRBD2 (6 bases). V was pared by 0 bases and J by 4 bases, with 19 bases between. This CDR3 spans 17 amino acids. Germline V CDR1 and CDR2: LGHNA, YNFKEQ. CDR3 loop: CASSQETGTPWEYEQYF. The CDR3 DNA follows: TGTGCCAGCAGCCAAGAAACCGGGACTCCCTGGGAGTACGAGCAGTACTTC.

The chain recombines TRBV3-1 (or the pseudogene TRBV3-2) with TRBJ2-3, with a weak D call TRBD2 (5 bases). This CDR3 has 16 residues. Germline-derived CDR1 and CDR2 are LGHDT and YNNKEL (reference sequence). Trimming removed 0 bases at V and 2 bases at J, with 12 bases between. CDR3 in amino acids: CASSQDPRRPTDTQYF. The CDR3 DNA follows: TGTGCCAGCAGCCAAGATCCACGGAGGCCCACAGATACGCAGTATTTT.

The rearrangement joins TRBV7-9 to TRBJ1-2; D is possibly TRBD1 (6 bases). The CDR3 runs to 14 residues. Germline CDR1 is SEHNR and CDR2 is FQNEAQ (reference sequence). The V gene lost 1 base and the J gene lost 6 bases, with 12 bases spanning the gap. CDR3 residues: CASSLGRPGDGYTF. The CDR3 DNA reads TGTGCCAGCAGCTTAGGAAGGCCAGGGGATGGCTACACCTTC. The complete variable domain, with remaining parts taken from reference TRBV7-9 and TRBJ1-2, reads DTGVSQNPRHKITKRGQNVTFRCDPISEHNRLYWYRQTLGQGPEFLTYFQNEAQLEKSRLLSDRFSAERPKGSFSTLEIQRTEQGDSAMYLCASSLGRPGDGYTFGSGTRLTVV.

The chain uses TRBV28 and TRBJ2-6; D possibly corresponds to TRBD2 (7 bases). Germline CDR1 reads MDHEN; CDR2 reads SYDVKM. CDR3 length: 15 residues. Trimming stripped 11 bases from V and 0 bases from J, with 14 bases between. The DNA of the CDR3 is TGTGCCTGTGCGGGGGCAACCTCTGGGGCCAACGTCCTGACTTTC. Protein sequence: CACAGATSGANVLTF.

The count of this clone is one. V gene TRBV20-1 combines with J gene TRBJ1-2; D is undetermined. CDR1 and CDR2 from the germline V gene are DFQATT and SNEGSKA (reference sequence). This CDR3 contains 13 residues. Trimming removed 3 bases from V and 8 bases from J, with 16 bases in between. The CDR3 loop reads CSASTQAIRGYTF. The CDR3 nucleotides are TGCAGTGCTAGTACTCAAGCGATTAGAGGCTACACCTTC.

The V and J genes are TRBV27 and TRBJ1-1, with TRBD1 matching over 7 bases. The CDR3 sequence is 14 residues long. J gave up 5 bases and V 3 bases, and 6 bases lay outside the gene matches. Germline loops: CDR1 MNHEY, CDR2 SMNVEV (reference sequence). The CDR3 region has the DNA TGTGCCAGCAGTTTGGGTAGGGGGCGGACTGAAGCTTTCTTT. Residues: CASSLGRGRTEAFF.

Comment on this clone: At the DNA level, this CDR3 is encoded by other sequences in the same sample as well. The chain couples TRBV18 to TRBJ1-1; TRBD1 agrees at 8 bases. CDR1 KGHSH and CDR2 LQKENI come from the germline V gene. The J segment lost 1 base and the V segment lost 4 bases, leaving 2 bases of the junction unmatched. The CDR3 length is 14 residues. CDR3 residues: CASSLDRGNTEAFF. The CDR3 DNA reads as TGTGCCAGCTCACTAGACAGGGGGAACACTGAAGCTTTCTTT.

The rearrangement uses TRBV5-1 and TRBJ2-3; 9 bases map to TRBD1. The length of the CDR3 is 16 residues. J was trimmed by 2 bases and V by 4 bases; bases with no gene match: 8. Germline V gives CDR1 SGHRS, CDR2 YFSETQ. CDR3: CASSPSWTGATDTQYF. The CDR3 bases are TGCGCCAGCAGCCCGTCCTGGACAGGGGCCACAGATACGCAGTATTTT. Complete variable domain (other parts from reference TRBV5-1 and TRBJ2-3): KAGVTQTPRYLIKTRGQQVTLSCSPISGHRSVSWYQQTPGQGLQFLFEYFSETQRNKGNFPGRFSGRQFSNSRSEMNVSTLELGDSALYLCASSPSWTGATDTQYFGPGTRLTVL.

The V and J genes are TRBV7-3 and TRBJ1-1, with D perhaps matching TRBD1 (6 bases). The CDR3 is made up of 15 amino acids. V dropped 5 bases and J dropped 1 base, with 14 bases sitting between them. Looked up from germline, CDR1 is SGHTA and CDR2 is FQGTGA. CDR3: CASSPKTGANTEAFF. CDR3 DNA sequence: TGTGCCAGCAGCCCGAAGACAGGAGCGAACACTGAAGCTTTCTTT.

The chain uses TRBV5-5 and TRBJ1-6; D possibly corresponds to TRBD1 (5 bases). The V gene lost 4 bases and the J gene lost 14 bases, with 13 bases spanning the gap. Per germline, CDR1 SGHKS and CDR2 YYEKEE (reference sequence). The CDR3 is made up of 12 amino acids. CDR3 bases: TGTGCCAGCAGCATTGAGTGGGGGGCCCTCCACTTT. Encoded protein: CASSIEWGALHF.

The chain couples TRBV3-1 (or the pseudogene TRBV3-2) to TRBJ1-5; 7 nucleotides match TRBD1. V was clipped by 4 bases and J by 11 bases; unmatched bases: 17. Germline V gene data show CDR1 as LGHDT and CDR2 as YNNKEL (reference sequence). There are 16 residues in the CDR3. DNA for the CDR3: TGTGCCAGCAGCCCAACATCAGGAGGGGGCTCCCGATCCCAGCATTTT. This translates into CASSPTSGGGSRSQHF.

The V call is TRBV27, the J call TRBJ1-1; D ambiguous. The CDR3 length is 14 residues. Germline CDR1 MNHEY, CDR2 SMNVEV (reference sequence). Trimming removed 6 bases at V and 1 base at J, with 12 bases between. The CDR3 sequence is CASSPHPKNTEAFF. The CDR3 DNA follows: TGTGCCAGCAGCCCACACCCCAAGAACACTGAAGCTTTCTTT.

The CDR3 DNA reads as TGTGCCACCCGGGACAGGGGGCGAACCTTCTCTGGAAACACCATATATTTT. Amino acids: CATRDRGRTFSGNTIYF. This rearrangement joins TRBV15 to TRBJ1-3; the match to TRBD1 covers 12 bases. There are 17 residues in the CDR3. The V and J ends lost 8 bases and 0 bases, in that order; junction bases with no gene match: 8. In germline, CDR1 is LNHNV, CDR2 YYDKDF (reference sequence).

Turning to this clone: One end of the junction is discordant with germline, which a read error may explain. The rearrangement links TRBV5-5 to TRBJ2-6; possible D gene TRBD1, 5 bases. There are 18 residues in the CDR3. CDR1 SGHKS and CDR2 YYEKEE come from the germline V gene (reference sequence). In DNA form, the CDR3 reads TGTGCCAGCAGCTTGATCCAGGGAACCTTCTCTGAGGCCAACGTCCTGACTTTC. It is translated as CASSLIQGTFSEANVLTF. The variable domain in full, completed from reference TRBV5-5 and TRBJ2-6, reads DAGVTQSPTHLIKTRGQQVTLRCSPISGHKSVSWYQQVLGQGPQFIFQYYEKEERGRGNFPDRFSARQFPNYSSELNVNALLLGDSALYLCASSLIQGTFSEANVLTFGAGSRLTVL.

The J gene is TRBJ1-2, the V gene TRBV5-8, with a possible D match to TRBD1 (6 bases). In germline, CDR1 is SGHTS, CDR2 YDEGEE. Trimming cost V 2 bases and J 6 bases, with 17 bases left between them. The CDR3 covers 15 residues. As DNA, the CDR3 is TGTGCCAGCAGCTTACAGGGAAATCTACGTAATGGCTACACCTTC. Translating gives CASSLQGNLRNGYTF. Based on the CDR3 plus reference TRBV5-8 and TRBJ1-2, the full variable domain is EAGVTQSPTHLIKTRGQQATLRCSPISGHTSVYWYQQALGLGLQFLLWYDEGEERNRGNFPPRFSGRQFPNYSSELNVNALELEDSALYLCASSLQGNLRNGYTFGSGTRLTVV.

The chain uses TRBV3-1 (or the pseudogene TRBV3-2) and TRBJ2-3, with 9 bases fitting TRBD2. The length of the CDR3 is 17 residues. V dropped 0 bases and J dropped 4; count of bases not matched to a gene: 8. Germline lookup yields CDR1 LGHDT and CDR2 YNNKEL (reference sequence). The CDR3 nucleotides are TGTGCCAGCAGCCAAGATCGGCGAGCGGGGGGTTCAGATACGCAGTATTTT. Translation: CASSQDRRAGGSDTQYF.

The chain links TRBV5-1 to TRBJ1-6; the D gene is possibly TRBD1 (6 bases). This CDR3 has 16 amino acids. Germline V gene data show CDR1 as SGHRS and CDR2 as YFSETQ. V was cut by 4 bases and J by 5 bases, with 16 bases left in between. The DNA of the CDR3 is TGCGCCAGCAGCCGGGGGGCTGGGGTTAATAATTCACCCCTCCACTTT. Its translation is CASSRGAGVNNSPLHF.

The gene calls are TRBV19 and TRBJ2-2; D remains unclear. Deletions cut 6 bases from V and 6 bases from J, with 11 bases between. This CDR3 is 13 amino acids long. Germline CDR1 is LNHDA and CDR2 is SQIVND (reference sequence). The CDR3 loop is CASSLLSAGELFF. Written as DNA, the CDR3 is TGTGCCAGTAGCCTTCTTAGTGCCGGGGAGCTGTTTTTT.

The chain is built from TRBV2 and TRBJ1-1; TRBD1 is a possible D gene (6 bases). V lost 5 bases and J 0 bases, leaving 16 bases between the germline ends. The V gene's germline CDR1 is SNHLY and CDR2 FYNNEI. The CDR3 runs 16 residues. CDR3 protein: CASSPNRQAMNTEAFF. In DNA, the CDR3 is TGTGCCAGCAGTCCGAACAGACAGGCTATGAACACTGAAGCTTTCTTT.

This clone was seen a single time. The chain joins TRBV28 to TRBJ1-2, with 12 bases fitting TRBD1. J lost 8 bases, V lost 10 bases, and 14 bases had no gene match. Germline values: CDR1 MDHEN, CDR2 SYDVKM. CDR3 length: 15 residues. The CDR3: CAIRHSGTGGVGYTF. The CDR3 nucleotides read TGTGCCATCCGTCACTCCGGGACAGGGGGCGTAGGCTACACCTTC.

Turning to this clone: Sequence at one end of the junction differs from germline and may be a read error. Distinct nucleotide sequences in the sample also encode this CDR3. The chain carries TRBV9 and TRBJ1-1; no definite D call. The CDR3 extends over 16 amino acids. The germline V gene has CDR1 SGDLS and CDR2 YYNGEE. CDR3 bases: TGTGCCAGCAGCGAGCCATCGGAGGTACGAAACACTGAGGCTTTCTTT. Translated: CASSEPSEVRNTEAFF.

On this clone: Other DNA sequences from this sample encode an identical CDR3 as well. This chain joins TRBV5-1 and TRBJ2-5, with 11 bases identical to TRBD1. V gave up 3 bases and J gave up 1 base; unmatched junction bases: 2. This CDR3 comprises 15 residues. From germline, CDR1 is SGHRS and CDR2 YFSETQ. CDR3 bases: TGCGCCAGCAGCTACGGGACAGGGGGCCAAGAGACCCAGTACTTC. This gives the protein CASSYGTGGQETQYF.

The CDR3 sequence is CASSRTANSPLHF. CDR3 coding DNA: TGTGCCAGCAGTCGGACTGCTAATTCACCCCTCCACTTT. The V and J genes are TRBV6-5 and TRBJ1-6, with D unclear. Germline CDR1 MNHEY, CDR2 SVGAGI. The CDR3 spans 13 residues. V shed 5 bases and J shed 6 bases, with 8 bases lying between them.

This sequence joins TRBV24-1 and TRBJ1-2; a weak D match, TRBD1 (6 bases). The CDR3 is 12 residues long. The V end was cut by 6 bases, the J end by 7 bases, with 11 bases between. Germline CDR1 is KGHDR and CDR2 is SFDVKD. The CDR3 region is CATSQGPGGYTF. DNA for the CDR3: TGTGCCACCAGTCAGGGGCCAGGTGGCTACACCTTC.